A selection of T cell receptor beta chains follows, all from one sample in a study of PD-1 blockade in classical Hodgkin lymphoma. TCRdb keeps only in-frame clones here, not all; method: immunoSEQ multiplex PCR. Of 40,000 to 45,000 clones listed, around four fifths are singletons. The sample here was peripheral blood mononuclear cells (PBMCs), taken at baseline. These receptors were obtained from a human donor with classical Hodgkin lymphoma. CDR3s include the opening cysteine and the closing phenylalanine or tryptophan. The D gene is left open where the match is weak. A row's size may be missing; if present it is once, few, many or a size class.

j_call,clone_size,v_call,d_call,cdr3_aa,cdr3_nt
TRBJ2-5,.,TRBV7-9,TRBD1,CASSSDRGVETQYF,TGTGCCAGCAGCTCTGACAGGGGAGTTGAGACCCAGTACTTC
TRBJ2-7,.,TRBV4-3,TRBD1,CASSQGTGDPYEQYF,TGCGCCAGCAGCCAAGGGACAGGGGACCCCTACGAGCAGTACTTC
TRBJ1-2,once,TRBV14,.,CASSQERAGHLSYTF,TGTGCCAGCAGCCAAGAGAGGGCAGGCCACTTGAGCTACACCTTC
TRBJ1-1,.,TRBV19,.,CASSRGAQGEAFF,TGTGCCAGTAGTAGAGGGGCACAGGGAGAAGCTTTCTTT
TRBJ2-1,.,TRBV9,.,CASSEIGTAPNEQFF,TGTGCCAGCAGCGAGATTGGGACGGCACCTAATGAGCAGTTCTTC
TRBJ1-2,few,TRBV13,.,CATRGGDGYTF,TGTGCCACCCGGGGGGGGGATGGCTACACCTTC
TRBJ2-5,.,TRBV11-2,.,CASSFRGGETQYF,TGTGCCAGCAGTTTTAGAGGGGGGGAGACCCAGTACTTC
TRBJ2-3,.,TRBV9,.,CASSVDIPPDTQYF,TGTGCCAGCAGCGTCGACATCCCCCCAGATACGCAGTATTTT
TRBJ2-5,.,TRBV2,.,CASSEGGAGRSETQYF,TGTGCCAGCAGTGAAGGTGGGGCAGGGAGATCGGAGACCCAGTACTTC
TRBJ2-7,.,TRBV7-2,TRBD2,CASSVASGGATHEQYF,TGTGCCAGCAGCGTAGCTAGCGGGGGGGCCACCCACGAGCAGTACTTC
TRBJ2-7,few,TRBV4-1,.,CASSRGHSSEQYF,TGCGCCAGCAGCCGGGGACACTCCTCCGAGCAGTACTTC
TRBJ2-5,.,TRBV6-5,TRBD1,CASSDRGWAKETQYF,TGTGCCAGCAGCGACAGGGGATGGGCCAAAGAGACCCAGTACTTC
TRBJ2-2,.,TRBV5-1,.,CASSQPGGELFF,TGCGCCAGCAGTCAACCTGGTGGGGAGCTGTTTTTT
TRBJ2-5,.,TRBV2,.,CASSGGVRQETQHF,TGTGCCAGCAGTGGGGGGGTTCGCCAAGAGACCCAGCACTTC
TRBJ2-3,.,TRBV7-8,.,CASSLGAGTDTQYF,TGTGCCAGCAGCTTGGGGGCCGGCACAGATACGCAGTATTTT
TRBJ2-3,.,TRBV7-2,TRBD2,CASSLAPLAGGLGDTQYF,TGTGCCAGCAGCTTAGCACCACTAGCGGGGGGGCTAGGGGATACGCAGTATTTT
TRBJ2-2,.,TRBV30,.,CAWSLSLTERLANTGELFF,TGTGCCTGGAGTTTGTCCCTGACGGAGCGCTTGGCGAACACCGGGGAGCTGTTTTTT
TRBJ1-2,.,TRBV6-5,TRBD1,CASSSPRGQAHGYTF,TGTGCCAGCAGTAGCCCCCGAGGACAGGCGCATGGCTACACCTTC
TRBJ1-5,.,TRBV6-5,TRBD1,CASRTGNSNQPQHF,TGTGCCAGCAGGACAGGGAACAGCAATCAGCCCCAGCATTTT
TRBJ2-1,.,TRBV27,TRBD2,CASSSGTSGYDEQFF,TGTGCCAGCAGCTCTGGGACTAGCGGTTACGATGAGCAGTTCTTC
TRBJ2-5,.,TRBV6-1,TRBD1,CASSEEGARPQETQYF,TGTGCCAGCAGTGAAGAGGGGGCCAGGCCTCAAGAGACCCAGTACTTC
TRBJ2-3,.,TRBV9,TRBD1,CASSASGTGEHTQYF,TGTGCCAGCAGCGCTTCCGGGACAGGGGAACATACGCAGTATTTT
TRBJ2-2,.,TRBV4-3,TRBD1,CASSQWTGTNTGELFF,TGCGCCAGCAGCCAGTGGACAGGGACTAACACCGGGGAGCTGTTTTTT
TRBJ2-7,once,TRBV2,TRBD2,CASSVPVGLAGGLPYEQYF,TGTGCCAGCAGTGTCCCGGTGGGACTAGCGGGGGGGCTCCCCTACGAGCAGTACTTC
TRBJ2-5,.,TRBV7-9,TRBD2,CASSVTSGGAGEETQYF,TGTGCCAGCAGCGTGACTAGCGGGGGGGCCGGAGAAGAGACCCAGTACTTC
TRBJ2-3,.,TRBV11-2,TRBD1,CASSRRTGATDTQYF,TGTGCCAGCAGCCGGCGGACAGGGGCCACAGATACGCAGTATTTT
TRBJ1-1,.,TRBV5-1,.,CASSWSTGVTEAFF,TGCGCCAGCAGCTGGTCGACAGGAGTGACTGAAGCTTTCTTT
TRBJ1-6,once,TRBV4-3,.,CASSQATGVDNSPLHF,TGCGCCAGCAGCCAAGCCACCGGGGTAGATAATTCACCCCTCCACTTT
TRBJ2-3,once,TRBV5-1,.,CASSPGAGSTDTQYF,TGCGCCAGCAGCCCGGGGGCGGGGAGCACAGATACGCAGTATTTT
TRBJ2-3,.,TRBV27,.,CASGLPGGTTDTQYF,TGTGCCAGCGGCCTACCAGGGGGGACCACAGATACGCAGTATTTT
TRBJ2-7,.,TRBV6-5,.,CASSPGIGYEQYF,TGTGCCAGCAGTCCAGGAATCGGATACGAGCAGTACTTC
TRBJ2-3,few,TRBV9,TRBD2,CASKPGGVTDTQYF,TGTGCCAGCAAACCGGGGGGAGTAACAGATACGCAGTATTTT
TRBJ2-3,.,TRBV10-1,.,CASSESQTSADTQYF,TGCGCCAGCAGTGAGTCCCAGACTAGTGCGGATACGCAGTATTTT
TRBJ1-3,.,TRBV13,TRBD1,CASSFGTGGNTIYF,TGTGCCAGCAGCTTCGGGACAGGGGGGAACACCATATATTTT
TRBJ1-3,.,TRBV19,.,CASSISGRISSGNTIYF,TGTGCCAGTAGTATCTCAGGCCGGATCTCTTCTGGAAACACCATATATTTT
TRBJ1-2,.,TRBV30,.,CAWSALTGDYGYTF,TGTGCCTGGAGTGCCTTGACAGGCGACTATGGCTACACCTTC
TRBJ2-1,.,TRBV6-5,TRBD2,CASSSGAGGYNEQFF,TGTGCCAGCAGTTCCGGTGCGGGGGGATACAATGAGCAGTTCTTC